This T cell receptor (beta chain) comes out of a study of cytomegalovirus exposure and HLA in healthy donors (dated by TCRdb to 2016 to 2017). A note on the overall study: An earlier analysis of several hundred of the donors reported about 280 Gb of sequence data and some 110 million unique TCR beta sequences obtained from about 179 million T cells. Because of strong linkage in the cohort, 4 to 6 DR-DQ haplotypes were treated as single units for association and clustering. Both class I and class II loci were covered by HLA typing, at four-digit resolution. Besides the first cohort of approximately 670 subjects, a separate validation cohort made up of 120 different subjects was used. The study combined high-throughput TCR immunosequencing, statistical association of individual TCRs with disease status, and machine learning to predict cytomegalovirus infection status. The study was designed to test whether signatures of past pathogen exposure could be identified by cataloging public T cell receptors. Rather than drawing on any new phenotypic data, the later analysis identified candidate immune exposures from TCR beta sequences and the way those sequences occurred across donors. Using immunosequencing, the study profiled T cell repertoires from fewer than 850 subjects and related those repertoires to cytomegalovirus serostatus. Roughly 300 gigabases of sequencing data and around 80 million unique TCR sequences made up an early release that covered roughly 670 HLA-typed donors. All discovery cohort repertoires had been generated on a single sequencing platform. A later analysis re-examined previously published TCR beta repertoires from over 500 donors and added high-resolution HLA genotyping to investigate patterns of TCR occurrence. Genome-wide SNP genotypes for about 55% of the roughly 670 donors were used in a later genetic analysis, which treated that subset as a discovery cohort. Typing coverage varied by locus: roughly 629-640 donors for A, B, C, DRB1 and DQB1; roughly 510 for DQA1; around 570 for DPA1; about 450 for DPB1. An earlier analysis of some 500 of the donors applied high-throughput TCR beta sequencing to assess whether each TCR beta V gene segment acted as functional or pseudogenic. Of the roughly 400 genotyped donors, over 80% were placed in the genetic ancestry cluster associated with self-reported Caucasian donors. Among approximately 370 genotyped donors of the cohort, an average of approximately 220,000 unique TCR beta nucleotide sequences was sequenced per donor, of which about 19% were non-productive. Donor age, sex, ethnicity and CMV serostatus were compiled alongside the repertoire data.

What the work shows at the level of the full study, not this receptor alone: According to a later analysis, parvovirus B19, influenza, CMV and Epstein-Barr virus appeared linked to several top co-occurrence clusters. In a later analysis, TCR association rates were found to vary across HLA loci, with the most associated TCRs seen for DRB1 alleles and the fewest for HLA-C alleles. Some 16 rarely observed V segments, including chromosome 9 orphons, were excluded from the earlier analysis of a few hundred of the donors because counts were too low. An association between a missense DCLRE1C variant and V-gene and J-gene trimming of TCR beta chains was found in a later genetic analysis and replicated in an independent cohort. In this cohort, only TCR beta chains were sequenced, and detectable features were limited by the absence of alpha or paired-chain data. Cytomegalovirus status was reported to be diagnosed by the classifier with high specificity and sensitivity in both the original and validation cohorts. A group of highly shared sequence variants was considered likely to be a technical artifact of the sequencing pipeline. According to a later analysis, most CMV-associated TCR beta chains appeared to be HLA-restricted, and the HLA associations seemed to be driven largely by CMV exposure. The study listed 150 to 200 TCR beta chains as associated with cytomegalovirus. A later analysis found that HLA-associated TCR beta chains were more clonally expanded and had lower generation probabilities than equally common non-associated chains. Specific HLA alleles were associated with roughly 16,000 TCR beta sequences at a false discovery rate of 0.05 in a later analysis. Strong co-occurrence of HLA alleles, especially DR and DQ, made assigning TCR associations to individual alleles difficult. In vitro tests confirmed that a few of the cytomegalovirus-associated TCR beta chains recognize cytomegalovirus antigens. For the cohort, immune exposure information was limited to CMV serostatus. According to a later genetic analysis, donors in an Asian-associated ancestry cluster had fewer N-insertions in productive TCRs than the roughly 700-donor mean. A further reported finding was that TCR beta sequences accurately predicted the HLA-A and HLA-B alleles for most subjects in the first cohort. Because some donors lacked HLA typing at each locus, the association tests relied only on the typed subset. According to the authors, the approach could potentially be generalized to other disease states and immunological phenotypes. Because the 87-base-pair reads could not distinguish some IMGT-functional V segments, including TRBV6-2 and TRBV6-3, those segments were excluded. In an earlier analysis of over 550 of the donors, most TCR beta V segments were observed in productive rearrangements about 87% or about 30% of the time, broadly matching IMGT annotations. The presence/absence analyses assumed that sequencing depth was roughly uniform across donors, and that assumption may not be true. Correlated functional status among segregating V segments might reflect linkage disequilibrium, but an unknown experimental factor could not be ruled out. While some public TCRs were present in many individuals, most TCR sequences turned up only very rarely across donors.

In total, 600 or so healthy bone marrow donors made up the cohort. At the time of sampling, all cohort members were nominally healthy, though unrecorded immune exposures were likely present. The donor was CMV seronegative and belonged to the group of under 400 seronegative cohort members. A peripheral blood sample was collected from each donor, and TCR beta sequencing was performed on peripheral blood mononuclear cells. The Qiagen DNeasy Blood Extraction Kit was used to extract genomic DNA from the blood cell samples. Library prep was done by the immunoSEQ multiplex PCR assay. For the multiplex PCR, a mixture combining 60 forward primers for TCR Vbeta segments and 13 reverse primers for TCR Jbeta segments was used. The CDR3 region of rearranged TCR beta genes was amplified from genomic DNA by a multiplex PCR assay. The Illumina HiSeq System was used to sequence the amplified TCR beta libraries as 87-base-pair reads. As for how the authors treated the data: A later analysis counted around 72 million unique TCR beta chains across the 670 or so repertoires, and roughly 10 million of these chains were shared by at least two donors. Raw reads were error-corrected and collapsed into unique sequences with a nearest-neighbor algorithm that merged closely related sequences to remove PCR and sequencing errors. Alignment of CDR3 sequences to IMGT reference sequences was used to assign V, D and J gene segments. For a sequence to be retained, at least a six-nucleotide match to both a V gene segment and a J gene segment was required. A rearrangement counted as productive if the CDR3 had no stop codons and remained in frame with V and J, and every other rearrangement counted as non-productive. CDR3 was defined by IMGT convention, running from the second conserved V-encoded cysteine to the conserved J-encoded phenylalanine. Sequences without an unambiguous match to a single V gene segment were excluded from the earlier analysis of about 600 of the donors. An earlier analysis of fewer than 650 of the donors classified V segments as functional when productive rearrangements were above 56.7% and as segregating when the standard deviation between donors was above 5%. A statistical classification framework was built to diagnose cytomegalovirus status from the catalog of TCR beta chain sequences. In a later analysis, V and J genes were assigned by comparing TCR nucleotide sequences against IMGT/GENE-DB human TR gene sequences. In a later analysis, CDR3 sequences and most-parsimonious VDJ recombination scenarios were assigned using the TCRdist pipeline. In a later analysis, each TCR beta chain was defined by its CDR3 amino acid sequence together with its V-gene family, and reads without a unique V-gene family were excluded. In a later analysis, 550 to 650 highly shared, low-generation-probability nucleotide sequences were removed to address suspected cross-contamination and a sequencing artifact. In a later analysis, a clonal expansion index was calculated for each public chain from normalized within-repertoire ranks of inferred template counts. In a later analysis, generation probabilities were computed using a VDJ recombination model fitted to out-of-frame rearrangements, and the results were checked against IGoR. In a later analysis, hypergeometric tests were used to score TCR-TCR, TCR-HLA and TCR-CMV co-occurrence, with a repertoire-size bias correction applied to TCR pairs. In a later analysis, false discovery rates were estimated by permuting HLA or CMV assignments 20 times. In a later analysis, co-occurring TCRs were grouped with DBSCAN, and TCRdist sequence similarity was added when clustering was performed within HLA-allele-positive subsets. Repertoires with fewer than 30,000 or more than 120,000 public chains were left out of co-occurrence clustering, as were roughly five repertoires with anomalous nucleotide sharing. This is the immuneACCESS table as TCRdb keeps it, with only in-frame sequences that have V and J called. A part of the clones is gone; compared with another copy, unresolved V genes explain less than half, and the rest is unexplained. V and J calls and clone size are given by that table; D and trimming were obtained from the DNA. For this sample the table gives 110,000 to 150,000 clones, of which roughly 79% were detected only once. The ten top clones hold around 1.7% of the sample.

About this clone: The clone's antigen remains unknown. No clone much larger than this one lies a single base away; base qualities are absent.

V is reduced by 8 bases and J by 2 bases, leaving a spacing of 12 bases between them. CDR1 and CDR2 are read off the germline V gene (reference sequence) as MNHEY and SMNVEV. The CDR3 has 13 amino acids, counting the end cysteine and phenylalanine. Just CDR3 DNA is preserved here, 39 bases in frame from base 1. Sequencing input: PBMCs. The chain is made from TRBV27 and TRBJ2-5, and perhaps TRBD2 as D gene, on 5 matching bases. The origin of this receptor is a woman between 25 and 40 years old in good health and CMV-seronegative. Here is the DNA: TGTGCCAGCGCACTGAGGGTTCAAGAGACCCAGTACTTC. This codes for CASALRVQETQYF.